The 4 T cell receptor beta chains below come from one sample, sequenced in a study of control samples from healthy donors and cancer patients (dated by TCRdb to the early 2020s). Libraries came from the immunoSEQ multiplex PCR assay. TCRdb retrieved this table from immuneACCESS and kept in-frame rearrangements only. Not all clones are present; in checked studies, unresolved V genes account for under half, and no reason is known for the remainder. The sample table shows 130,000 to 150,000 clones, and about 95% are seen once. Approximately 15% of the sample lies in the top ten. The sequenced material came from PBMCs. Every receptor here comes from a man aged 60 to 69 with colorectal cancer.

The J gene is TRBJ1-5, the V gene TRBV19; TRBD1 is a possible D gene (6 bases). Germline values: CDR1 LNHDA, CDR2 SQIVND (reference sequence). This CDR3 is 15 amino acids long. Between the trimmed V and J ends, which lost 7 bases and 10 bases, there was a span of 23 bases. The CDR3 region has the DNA TGTGCCAGTAACGACACCCCAGCCAGGGGCGGCCCCCAGCATTTT. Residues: CASNDTPARGGPQHF.

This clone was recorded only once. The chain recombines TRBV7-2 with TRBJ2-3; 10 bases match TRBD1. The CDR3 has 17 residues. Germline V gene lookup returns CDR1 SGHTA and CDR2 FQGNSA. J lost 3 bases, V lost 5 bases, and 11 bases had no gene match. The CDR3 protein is CASSPPRGTGVTDTQYF. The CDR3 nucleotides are TGTGCCAGCAGCCCCCCTCGCGGGACAGGGGTAACAGATACGCAGTATTTT.

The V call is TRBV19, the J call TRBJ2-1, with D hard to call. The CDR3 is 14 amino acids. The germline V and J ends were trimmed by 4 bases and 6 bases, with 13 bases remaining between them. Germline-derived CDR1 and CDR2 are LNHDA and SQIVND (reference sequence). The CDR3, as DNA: TGTGCCAGTAGTAACGCCCCCCCGGGCAATGAGCAGTTCTTC. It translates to CASSNAPPGNEQFF.

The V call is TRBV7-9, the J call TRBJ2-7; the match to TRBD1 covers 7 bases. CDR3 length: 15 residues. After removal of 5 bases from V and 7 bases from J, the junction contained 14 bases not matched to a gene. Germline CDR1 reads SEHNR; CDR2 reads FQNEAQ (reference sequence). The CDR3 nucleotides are TGTGCCAGCAGCCTACGACAGGGACCTCCGGAGGAGCAGTACTTC. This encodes CASSLRQGPPEEQYF.